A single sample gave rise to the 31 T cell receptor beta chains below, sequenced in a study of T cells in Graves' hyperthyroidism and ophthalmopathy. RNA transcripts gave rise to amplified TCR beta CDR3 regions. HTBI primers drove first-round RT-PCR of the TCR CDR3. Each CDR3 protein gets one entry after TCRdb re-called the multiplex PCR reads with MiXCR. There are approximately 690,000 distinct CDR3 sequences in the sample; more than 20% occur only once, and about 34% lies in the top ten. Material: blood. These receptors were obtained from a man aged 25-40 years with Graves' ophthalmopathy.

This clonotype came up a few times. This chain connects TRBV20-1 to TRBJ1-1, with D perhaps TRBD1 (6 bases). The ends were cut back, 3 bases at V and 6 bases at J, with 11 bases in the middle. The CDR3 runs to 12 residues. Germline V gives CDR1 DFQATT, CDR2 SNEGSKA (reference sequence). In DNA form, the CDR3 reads TGCAGTGCTAGGAGGGGGGAGGCTGAAGCTTTCTTT. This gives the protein CSARRGEAEAFF.

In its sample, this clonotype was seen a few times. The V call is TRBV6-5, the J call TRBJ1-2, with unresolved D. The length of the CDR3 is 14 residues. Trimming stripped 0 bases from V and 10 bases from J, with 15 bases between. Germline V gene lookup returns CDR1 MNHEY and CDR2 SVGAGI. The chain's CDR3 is CASSYSGAQVAYTF. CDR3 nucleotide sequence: TGTGCCAGCAGTTACTCTGGCGCCCAGGTTGCCTACACCTTC.

The DNA of the CDR3 is TGTGCCAGCACCATCAGGGGCCGGGGACTAGCGGGAAACCCTTGCTACGAGCAGTACTTC. This gives the protein CASTIRGRGLAGNPCYEQYF. The J gene is TRBJ2-7, the V gene TRBV14, with 13 bases aligning to TRBD2. The ends lost 7 bases at V and 3 bases at J; junction bases unmatched: 21. Germline CDR1 and CDR2: SGHDN and FVKESK. This CDR3 has 20 residues.

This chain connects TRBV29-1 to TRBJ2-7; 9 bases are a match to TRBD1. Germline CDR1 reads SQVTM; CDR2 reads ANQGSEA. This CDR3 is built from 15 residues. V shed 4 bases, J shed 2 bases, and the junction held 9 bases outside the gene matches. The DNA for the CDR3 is TGCAGCGTTGTGGTCTGGACAGGGGACCCCTACGAGCAGTACTTC. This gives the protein CSVVVWTGDPYEQYF.

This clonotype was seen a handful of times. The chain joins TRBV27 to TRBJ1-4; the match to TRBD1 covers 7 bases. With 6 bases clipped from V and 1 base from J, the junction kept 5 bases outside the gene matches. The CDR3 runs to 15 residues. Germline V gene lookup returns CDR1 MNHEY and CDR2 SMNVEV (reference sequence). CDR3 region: CASRRTGETNEKLFF. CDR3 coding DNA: TGTGCCAGCAGGCGTACAGGGGAAACTAATGAAAAACTGTTTTTT.

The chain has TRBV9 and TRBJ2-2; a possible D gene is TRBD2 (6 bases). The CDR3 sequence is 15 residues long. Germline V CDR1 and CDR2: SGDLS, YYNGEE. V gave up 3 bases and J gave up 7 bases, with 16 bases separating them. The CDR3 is CASSARSLEGGELFF. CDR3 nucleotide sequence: TGTGCCAGCAGCGCTCGTTCCCTGGAGGGCGGGGAGCTGTTTTTT.

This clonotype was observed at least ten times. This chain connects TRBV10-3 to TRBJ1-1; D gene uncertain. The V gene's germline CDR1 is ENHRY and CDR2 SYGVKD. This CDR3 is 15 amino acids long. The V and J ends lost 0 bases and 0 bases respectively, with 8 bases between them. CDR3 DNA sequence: TGTGCCATCAGTGAGTCCGGACGGATGAACACTGAAGCTTTCTTT. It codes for CAISESGRMNTEAFF.

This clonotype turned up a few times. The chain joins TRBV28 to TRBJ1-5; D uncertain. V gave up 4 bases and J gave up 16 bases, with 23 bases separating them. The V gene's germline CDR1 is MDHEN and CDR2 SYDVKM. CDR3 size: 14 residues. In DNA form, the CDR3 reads TGTGCCAGCAGTTCGCCGCTTCCCCCGGCGGGGAATCATTTT. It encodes CASSSPLPPAGNHF.

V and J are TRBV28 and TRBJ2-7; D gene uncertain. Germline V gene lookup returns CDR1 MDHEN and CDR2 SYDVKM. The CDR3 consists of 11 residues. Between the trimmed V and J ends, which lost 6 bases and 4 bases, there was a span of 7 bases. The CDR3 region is CASRGWYEQYF. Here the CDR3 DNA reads TGTGCCAGCAGGGGGTGGTACGAGCAGTACTTC. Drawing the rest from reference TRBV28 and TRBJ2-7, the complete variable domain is DVKVTQSSRYLVKRTGEKVFLECVQDMDHENMFWYRQDPGLGLRLIYFSYDVKMKEKGDIPEGYSVSREKKERFSLILESASTNQTSMYLCASRGWYEQYFGPGTRLTVT.

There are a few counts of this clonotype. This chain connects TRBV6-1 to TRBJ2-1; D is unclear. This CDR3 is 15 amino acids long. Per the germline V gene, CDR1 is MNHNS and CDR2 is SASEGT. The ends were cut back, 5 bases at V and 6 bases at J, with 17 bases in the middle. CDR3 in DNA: TGTGCCAGCAGTCTAAACCCCCCGGGTCCCAATGAGCAGTTCTTC. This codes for CASSLNPPGPNEQFF.

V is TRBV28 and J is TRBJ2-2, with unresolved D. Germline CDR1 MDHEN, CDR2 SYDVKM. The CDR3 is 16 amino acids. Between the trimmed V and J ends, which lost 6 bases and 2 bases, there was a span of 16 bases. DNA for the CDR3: TGTGCCAGCAGCCCCCAGACGGATATTAACACCGGGGAGCTGTTTTTT. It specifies CASSPQTDINTGELFF.

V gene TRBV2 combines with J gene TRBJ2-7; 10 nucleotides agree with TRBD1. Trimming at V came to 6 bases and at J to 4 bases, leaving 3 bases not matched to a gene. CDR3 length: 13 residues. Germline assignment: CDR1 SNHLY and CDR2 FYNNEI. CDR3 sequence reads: CASSDRGLYEQYF. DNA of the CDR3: TGTGCCAGCAGCGACAGGGGGCTATACGAGCAGTACTTC.

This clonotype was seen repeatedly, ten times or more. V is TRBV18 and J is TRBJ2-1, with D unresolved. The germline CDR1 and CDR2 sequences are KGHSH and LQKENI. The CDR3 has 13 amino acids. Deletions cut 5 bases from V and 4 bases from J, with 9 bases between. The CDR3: CASSVGNYNEQFF. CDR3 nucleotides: TGTGCCAGCTCAGTAGGGAATTACAATGAGCAGTTCTTC.

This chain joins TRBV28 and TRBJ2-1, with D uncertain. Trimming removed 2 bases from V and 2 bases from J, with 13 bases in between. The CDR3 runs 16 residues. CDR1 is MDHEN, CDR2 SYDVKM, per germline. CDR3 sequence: CASSLSWTAPYNEQFF. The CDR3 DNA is TGTGCCAGCAGTTTAAGTTGGACGGCTCCCTACAATGAGCAGTTCTTC.

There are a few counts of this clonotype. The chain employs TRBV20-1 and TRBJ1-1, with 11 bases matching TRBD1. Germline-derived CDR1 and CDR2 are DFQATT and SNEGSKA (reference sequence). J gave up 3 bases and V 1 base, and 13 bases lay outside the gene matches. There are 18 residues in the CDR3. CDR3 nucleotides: TGCAGTGCTAGAGTGCGTGGTGGACAGGGGGCCATATACACTGAAGCTTTCTTT. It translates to CSARVRGGQGAIYTEAFF.

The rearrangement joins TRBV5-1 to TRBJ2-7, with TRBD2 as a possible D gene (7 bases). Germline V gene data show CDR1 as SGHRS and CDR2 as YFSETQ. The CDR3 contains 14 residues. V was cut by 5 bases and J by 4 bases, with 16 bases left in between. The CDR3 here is CASSSRGGGYEQYF. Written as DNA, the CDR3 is TGCGCCAGCAGTTCCAGGGGAGGGGGGTACGAGCAGTACTTC.

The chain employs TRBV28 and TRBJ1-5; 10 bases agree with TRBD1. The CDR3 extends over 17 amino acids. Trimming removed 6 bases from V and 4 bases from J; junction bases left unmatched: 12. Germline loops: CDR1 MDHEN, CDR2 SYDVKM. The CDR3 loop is CASSTTGTGDFNQPQHF. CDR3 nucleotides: TGTGCCAGCAGCACGACCGGGACAGGGGATTTTAATCAGCCCCAGCATTTT. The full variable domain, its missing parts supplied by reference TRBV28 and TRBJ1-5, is DVKVTQSSRYLVKRTGEKVFLECVQDMDHENMFWYRQDPGLGLRLIYFSYDVKMKEKGDIPEGYSVSREKKERFSLILESASTNQTSMYLCASSTTGTGDFNQPQHFGDGTRLSIL.

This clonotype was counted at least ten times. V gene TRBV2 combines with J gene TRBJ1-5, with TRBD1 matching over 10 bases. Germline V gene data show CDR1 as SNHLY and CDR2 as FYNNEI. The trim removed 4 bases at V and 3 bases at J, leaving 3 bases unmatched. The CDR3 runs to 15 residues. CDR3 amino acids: CASSGQGANNQPQHF. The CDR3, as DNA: TGTGCCAGCAGTGGACAGGGGGCTAACAATCAGCCCCAGCATTTT.

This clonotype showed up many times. CDR3 nucleotides: TGTGCCATCAGTGACGGGGGGCAAACGAACACTGAAGCTTTCTTT. It yields the protein CAISDGGQTNTEAFF. The V call is TRBV10-3, the J call TRBJ1-1; possible D gene TRBD1, 6 bases. The CDR3 extends over 15 amino acids. The V end was cut by 3 bases, the J end by 1 base, with 12 bases between. The germline V gene has CDR1 ENHRY and CDR2 SYGVKD.

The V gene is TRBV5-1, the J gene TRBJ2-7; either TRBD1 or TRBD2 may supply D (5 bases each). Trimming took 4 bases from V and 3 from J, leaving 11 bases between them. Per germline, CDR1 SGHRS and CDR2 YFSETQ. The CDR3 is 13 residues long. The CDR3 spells CASSPGPHYEQYF. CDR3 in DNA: TGCGCCAGCAGCCCGGGACCGCACTACGAGCAGTACTTC.

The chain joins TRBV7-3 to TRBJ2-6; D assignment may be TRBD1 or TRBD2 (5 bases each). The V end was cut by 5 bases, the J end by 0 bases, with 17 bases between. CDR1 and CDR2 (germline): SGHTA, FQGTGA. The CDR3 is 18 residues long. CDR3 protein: CASSPRVGTGSGANVLTF. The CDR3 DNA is TGTGCCAGCAGCCCTCGCGTCGGGACGGGCTCTGGGGCCAACGTCCTGACTTTC.

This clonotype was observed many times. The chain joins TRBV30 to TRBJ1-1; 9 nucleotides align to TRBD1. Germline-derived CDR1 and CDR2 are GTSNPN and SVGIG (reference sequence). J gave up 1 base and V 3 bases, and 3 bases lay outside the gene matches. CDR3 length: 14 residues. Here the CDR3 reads CAWSATGGNTEAFF. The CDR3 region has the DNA TGTGCCTGGAGCGCGACAGGGGGGAACACTGAAGCTTTCTTT.

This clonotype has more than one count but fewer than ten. The CDR3 is CASSPSLGRAYEQYF. CDR3 nucleotides: TGTGCCAGCAGCCCCTCCCTGGGTCGGGCCTACGAGCAGTACTTC. The chain is built from TRBV28 and TRBJ2-7; D not resolved. With 6 bases removed from V and 2 bases from J, the gap between germline ends came to 17 bases. CDR1 is MDHEN, CDR2 SYDVKM, per germline. CDR3 length equals 15 residues.

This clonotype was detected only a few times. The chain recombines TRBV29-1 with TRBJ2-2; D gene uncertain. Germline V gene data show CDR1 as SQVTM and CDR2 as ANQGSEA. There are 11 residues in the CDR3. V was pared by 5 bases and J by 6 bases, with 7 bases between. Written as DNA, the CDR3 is TGCAGCGTTTACTTTTCCGGGGAGCTGTTTTTT. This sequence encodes CSVYFSGELFF.

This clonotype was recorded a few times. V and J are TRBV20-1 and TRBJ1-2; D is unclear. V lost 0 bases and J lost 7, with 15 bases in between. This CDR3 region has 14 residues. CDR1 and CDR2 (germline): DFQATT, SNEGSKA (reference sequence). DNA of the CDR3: TGCAGTGCTAGAGATCGGGAGGGCTTTGCTGGCTACACCTTC. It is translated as CSARDREGFAGYTF.

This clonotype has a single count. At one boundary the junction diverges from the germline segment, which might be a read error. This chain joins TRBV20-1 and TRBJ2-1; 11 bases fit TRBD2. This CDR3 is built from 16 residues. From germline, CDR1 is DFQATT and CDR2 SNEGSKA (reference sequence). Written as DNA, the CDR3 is TGCAGTGCTAGCAGACCGGGACTAGCGGACTACAATGAGCAGCTCTTC. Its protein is CSASRPGLADYNEQLF.

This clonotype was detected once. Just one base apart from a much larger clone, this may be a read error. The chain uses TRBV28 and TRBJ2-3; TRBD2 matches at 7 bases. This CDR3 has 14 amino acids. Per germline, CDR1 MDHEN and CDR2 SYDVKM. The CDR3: CARSSGGNTDTQYF. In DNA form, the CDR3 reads TGTGCCCGCAGTTCCGGGGGGAACACAGATACGCAGTATTTT.

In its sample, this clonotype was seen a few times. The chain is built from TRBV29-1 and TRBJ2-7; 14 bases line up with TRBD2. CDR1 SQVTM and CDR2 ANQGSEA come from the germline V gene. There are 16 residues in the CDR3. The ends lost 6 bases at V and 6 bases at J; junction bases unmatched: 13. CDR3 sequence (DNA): TGCAGCGTGCTGGGGACTAGCGGGAGATTAGGTCTCGAGCAGTACTTC. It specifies CSVLGTSGRLGLEQYF.

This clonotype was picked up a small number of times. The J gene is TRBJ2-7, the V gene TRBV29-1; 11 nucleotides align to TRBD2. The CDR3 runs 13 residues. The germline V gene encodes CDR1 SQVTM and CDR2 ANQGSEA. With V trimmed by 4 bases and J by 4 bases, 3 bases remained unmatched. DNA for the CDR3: TGCAGCGTTGGTCCTAGCGGGAGGTACGAGCAGTACTTC. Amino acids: CSVGPSGRYEQYF.

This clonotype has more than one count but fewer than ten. The CDR3 sequence is CSAPTGQGYGYTF. The CDR3 bases are TGCAGTGCTCCTACGGGACAGGGTTATGGCTACACCTTC. V and J are TRBV20-1 and TRBJ1-2, with 9 bases matching TRBD1. Unmatched junction bases numbered 6, after V lost 5 bases and J lost 5 bases. This CDR3 is 13 amino acids long. Germline-derived CDR1 and CDR2 are DFQATT and SNEGSKA (reference sequence).

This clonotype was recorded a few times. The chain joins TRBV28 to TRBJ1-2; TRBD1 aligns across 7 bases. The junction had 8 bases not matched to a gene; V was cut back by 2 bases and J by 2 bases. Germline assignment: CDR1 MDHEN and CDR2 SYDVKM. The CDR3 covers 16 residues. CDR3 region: CASSLAQTGFNYGYTF. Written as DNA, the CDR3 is TGTGCCAGCAGTTTAGCGCAGACAGGGTTCAACTATGGCTACACCTTC.